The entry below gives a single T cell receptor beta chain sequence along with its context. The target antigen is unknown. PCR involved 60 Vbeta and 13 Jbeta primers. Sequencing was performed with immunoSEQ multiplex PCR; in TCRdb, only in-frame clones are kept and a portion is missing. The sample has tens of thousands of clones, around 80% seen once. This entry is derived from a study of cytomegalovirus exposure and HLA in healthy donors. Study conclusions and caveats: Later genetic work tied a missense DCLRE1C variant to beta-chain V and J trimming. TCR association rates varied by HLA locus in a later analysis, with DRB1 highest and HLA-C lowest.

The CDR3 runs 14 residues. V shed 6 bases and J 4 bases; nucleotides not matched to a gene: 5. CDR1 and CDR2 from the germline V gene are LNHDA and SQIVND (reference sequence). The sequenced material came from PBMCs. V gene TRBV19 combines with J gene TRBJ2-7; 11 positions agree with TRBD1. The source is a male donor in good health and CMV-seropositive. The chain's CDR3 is CASRPGQGDYEQYF. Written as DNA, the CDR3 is TGTGCCAGTAGGCCGGGACAGGGGGATTACGAGCAGTACTTC. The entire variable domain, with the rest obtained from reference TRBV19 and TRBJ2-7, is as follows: DGGITQSPKYLFRKEGQNVTLSCEQNLNHDAMYWYRQDPGQGLRLIYYSQIVNDFQKGDIAEGYSVSREKKESFPLTVTSAQKNPTAFYLCASRPGQGDYEQYFGPGTRLTVT.